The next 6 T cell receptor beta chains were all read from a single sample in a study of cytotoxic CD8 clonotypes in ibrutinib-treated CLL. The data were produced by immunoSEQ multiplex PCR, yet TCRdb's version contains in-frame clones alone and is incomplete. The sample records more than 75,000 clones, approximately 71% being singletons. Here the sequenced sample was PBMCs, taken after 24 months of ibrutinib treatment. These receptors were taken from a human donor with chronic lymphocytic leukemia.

DNA of the CDR3: TGTGCCAGCAGCTTAGAGTATCTGTGGGGGACACCCGGGGAGCTGTTTTTT. Residues: CASSLEYLWGTPGELFF. The chain carries TRBV11-3 and TRBJ2-2; possible D gene TRBD1, 6 bases. There are 17 residues in the CDR3. Germline lookup yields CDR1 SGHNT and CDR2 YENEEA. Trimming pared 0 bases from V and 6 bases from J, leaving 17 bases between.

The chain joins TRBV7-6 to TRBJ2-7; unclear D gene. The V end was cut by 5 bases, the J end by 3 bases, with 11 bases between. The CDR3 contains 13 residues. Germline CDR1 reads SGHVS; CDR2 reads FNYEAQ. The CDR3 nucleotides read TGTGCCAGCAGCCCCCCAGGTGTCTACGAGCAGTACTTC. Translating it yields CASSPPGVYEQYF.

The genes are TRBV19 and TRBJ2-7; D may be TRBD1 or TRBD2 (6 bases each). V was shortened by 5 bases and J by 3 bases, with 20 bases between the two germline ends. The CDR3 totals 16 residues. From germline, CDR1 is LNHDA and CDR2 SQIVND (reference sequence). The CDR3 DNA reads TGTGCCAGTAGTCCCAGGCGGGACATTTGGAACTACGAGCAGTACTTC. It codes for CASSPRRDIWNYEQYF.

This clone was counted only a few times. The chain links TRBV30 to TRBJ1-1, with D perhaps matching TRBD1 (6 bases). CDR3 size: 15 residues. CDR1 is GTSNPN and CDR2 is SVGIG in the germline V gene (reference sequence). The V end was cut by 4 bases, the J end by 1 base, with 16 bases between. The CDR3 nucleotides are TGTGCCTGGACCCGGGGGGGGGCCTCGAACACTGAAGCTTTCTTT. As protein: CAWTRGGASNTEAFF.

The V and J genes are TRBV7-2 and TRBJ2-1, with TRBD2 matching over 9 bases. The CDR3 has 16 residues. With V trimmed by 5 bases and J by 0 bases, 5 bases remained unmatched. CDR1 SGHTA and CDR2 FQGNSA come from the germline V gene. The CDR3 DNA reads TGTGCCAGCAGCGCTCGTAGCGGGAGCTCCTACAATGAGCAGTTCTTC. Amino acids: CASSARSGSSYNEQFF. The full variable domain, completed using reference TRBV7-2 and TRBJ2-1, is GAGVSQSPSNKVTEKGKDVELRCDPISGHTALYWYRQSLGQGLEFLIYFQGNSAPDKSGLPSDRFSAERTGGSVSTLTIQRTQQEDSAVYLCASSARSGSSYNEQFFGPGTRLTVL.

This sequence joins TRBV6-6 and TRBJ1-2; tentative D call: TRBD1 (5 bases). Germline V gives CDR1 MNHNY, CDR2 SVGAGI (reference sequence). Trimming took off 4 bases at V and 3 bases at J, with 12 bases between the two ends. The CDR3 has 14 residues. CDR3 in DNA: TGTGCCAGCAGTTTTCGAATCAGGGACTATGGCTACACCTTC. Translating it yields CASSFRIRDYGYTF.